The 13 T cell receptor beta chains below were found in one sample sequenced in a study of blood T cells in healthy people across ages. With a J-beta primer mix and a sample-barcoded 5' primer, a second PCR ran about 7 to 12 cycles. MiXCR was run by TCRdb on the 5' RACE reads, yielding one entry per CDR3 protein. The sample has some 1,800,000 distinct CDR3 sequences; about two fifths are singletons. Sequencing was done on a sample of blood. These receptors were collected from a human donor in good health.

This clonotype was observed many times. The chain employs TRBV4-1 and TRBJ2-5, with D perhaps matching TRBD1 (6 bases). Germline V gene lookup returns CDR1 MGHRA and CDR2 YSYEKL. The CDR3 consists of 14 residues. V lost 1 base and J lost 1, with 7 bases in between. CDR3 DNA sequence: TGCGCCAGCAGCCAAGGGACAGTCCAAGAGACCCAGTACTTC. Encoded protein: CASSQGTVQETQYF.

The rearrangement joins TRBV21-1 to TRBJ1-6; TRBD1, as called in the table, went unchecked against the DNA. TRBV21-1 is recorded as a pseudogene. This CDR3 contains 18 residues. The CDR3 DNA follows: TGTGCCAGCAGCTCACGGGACAGTCCCTGGGCCTATAATTCACCCCTCCACTTT. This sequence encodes CASSSRDSPWAYNSPLHF.

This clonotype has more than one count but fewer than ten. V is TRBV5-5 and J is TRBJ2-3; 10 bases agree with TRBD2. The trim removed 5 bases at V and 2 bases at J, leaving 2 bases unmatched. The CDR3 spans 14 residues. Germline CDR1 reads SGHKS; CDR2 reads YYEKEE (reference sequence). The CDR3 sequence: CASRLAGPTDTQYF. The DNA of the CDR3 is TGTGCCAGCAGACTAGCGGGGCCCACAGATACGCAGTATTTT.

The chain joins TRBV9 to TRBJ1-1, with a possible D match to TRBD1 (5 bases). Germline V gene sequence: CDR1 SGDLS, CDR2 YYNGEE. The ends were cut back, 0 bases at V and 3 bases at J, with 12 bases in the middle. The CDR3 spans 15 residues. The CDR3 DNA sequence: TGTGCCAGCAGCGTAGACCCGGGGCAAGACACTGAAGCTTTCTTT. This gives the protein CASSVDPGQDTEAFF.

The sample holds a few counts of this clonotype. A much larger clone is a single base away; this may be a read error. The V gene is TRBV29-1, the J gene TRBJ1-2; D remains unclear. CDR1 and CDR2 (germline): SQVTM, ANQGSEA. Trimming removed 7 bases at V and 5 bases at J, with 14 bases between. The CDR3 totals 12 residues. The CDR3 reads CSGEPVRYGYTF. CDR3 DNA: TGCAGCGGTGAGCCTGTGAGGTATGGCTACACCTTC.

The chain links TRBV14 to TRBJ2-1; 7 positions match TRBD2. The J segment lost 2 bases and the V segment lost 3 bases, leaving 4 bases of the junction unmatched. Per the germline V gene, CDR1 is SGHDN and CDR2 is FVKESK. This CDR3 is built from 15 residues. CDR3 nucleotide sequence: TGTGCCAGCAGCCAGCGGGGGAGTGCCTACAATGAGCAGTTCTTC. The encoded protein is CASSQRGSAYNEQFF.

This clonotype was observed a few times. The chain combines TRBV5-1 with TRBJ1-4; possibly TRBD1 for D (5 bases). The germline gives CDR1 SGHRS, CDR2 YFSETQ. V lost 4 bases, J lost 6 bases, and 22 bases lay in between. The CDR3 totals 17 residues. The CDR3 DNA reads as TGCGCCAGCAGCCCTGGAGGGGCCCACTTCGGGGATGAAAAACTGTTTTTT. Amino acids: CASSPGGAHFGDEKLFF.

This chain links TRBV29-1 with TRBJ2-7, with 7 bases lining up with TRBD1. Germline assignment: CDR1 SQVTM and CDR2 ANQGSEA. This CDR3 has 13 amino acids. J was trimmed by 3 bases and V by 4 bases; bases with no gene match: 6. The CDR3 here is CSVVRQGCYEQYF. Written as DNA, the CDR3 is TGCAGCGTTGTACGACAGGGCTGCTACGAGCAGTACTTC.

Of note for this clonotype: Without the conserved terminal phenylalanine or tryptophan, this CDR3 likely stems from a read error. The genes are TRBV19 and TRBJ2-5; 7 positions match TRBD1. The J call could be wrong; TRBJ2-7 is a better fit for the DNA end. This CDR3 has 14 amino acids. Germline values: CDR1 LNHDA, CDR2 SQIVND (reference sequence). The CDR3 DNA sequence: TGTGCCAGTAGTCCGGACAGGAGAGGAGACGAGCAGTACTTG. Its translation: CASSPDRRGDEQYL.

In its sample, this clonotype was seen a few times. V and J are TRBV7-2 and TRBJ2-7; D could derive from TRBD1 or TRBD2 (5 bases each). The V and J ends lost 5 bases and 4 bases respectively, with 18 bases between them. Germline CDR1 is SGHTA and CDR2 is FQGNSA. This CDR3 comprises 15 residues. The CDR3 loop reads CASSPPGTGSYEQYF. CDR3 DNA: TGTGCCAGCAGCCCCCCCGGGACGGGATCATACGAGCAGTACTTC.

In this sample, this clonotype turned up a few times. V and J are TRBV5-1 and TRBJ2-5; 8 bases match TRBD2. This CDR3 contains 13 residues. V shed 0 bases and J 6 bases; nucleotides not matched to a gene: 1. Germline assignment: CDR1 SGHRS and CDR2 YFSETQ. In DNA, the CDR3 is TGCGCCAGCAGCTTGGGACTAGCGAAGACCCAGTACTTC. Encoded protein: CASSLGLAKTQYF. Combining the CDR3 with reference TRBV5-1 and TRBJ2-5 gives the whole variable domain KAGVTQTPRYLIKTRGQQVTLSCSPISGHRSVSWYQQTPGQGLQFLFEYFSETQRNKGNFPGRFSGRQFSNSRSEMNVSTLELGDSALYLCASSLGLAKTQYFGPGTRLLVL.

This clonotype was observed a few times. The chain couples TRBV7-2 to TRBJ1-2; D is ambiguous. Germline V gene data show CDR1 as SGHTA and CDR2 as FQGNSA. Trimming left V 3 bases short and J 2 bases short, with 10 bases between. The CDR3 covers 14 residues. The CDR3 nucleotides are TGTGCCAGCAGCTTCACAGCAGGAAACTATGGCTACACCTTC. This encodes CASSFTAGNYGYTF.

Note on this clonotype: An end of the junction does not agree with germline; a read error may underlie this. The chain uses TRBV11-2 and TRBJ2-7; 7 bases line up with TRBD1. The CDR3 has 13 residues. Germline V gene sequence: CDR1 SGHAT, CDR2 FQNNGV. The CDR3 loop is CAGSSGTVDEQYF. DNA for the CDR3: TGTGCCGGCAGCTCCGGGACAGTGGATGAGCAGTACTTC.